This T cell receptor beta chain emerged from a study of shared T cell receptors in the human thymus (dated by TCRdb to the early 2020s). At the level of the whole study: The study examined how self-reactive, shared T-cell receptor alpha chains are generated in the human thymus.

CDR1 is given as MNHEY and CDR2 as SMNVEV, both from the germline V gene (reference sequence). For this chain, trimming is 5 bases at the V end and 3 bases at the J end, and the number of junction bases without a gene match is 13. From its cysteine to its phenylalanine, the CDR3 spans 17 amino acids. Only the CDR3 DNA is retained, 51 bases long and in frame from the first base. The method was the immunoSEQ multiplex PCR assay. As stored in TCRdb, this immuneACCESS dataset retains in-frame rearrangements with V and J assigned. A fraction of the clones does not appear; measured against another copy, unresolved V genes explain less than half of the discrepancy, and the remainder lacks a known reason. The sample data list roughly 68,000 clones, and about 95% of these were observed just once. The ten largest make up roughly 0.03% of the sample. Remarks on this clone: Its antigen target is currently unknown. Base qualities are not provided; no much larger clone lies one nucleotide away.

The origin of this receptor is a human donor. Material: thymocytes. The receptor chain draws on TRBV27 and TRBJ1-3, and TRBD1 matches 7 of the central bases. The CDR3 protein is CASSPSTGSTVGNTIYF. The nucleotides read TGTGCCAGCAGTCCCTCGACAGGGAGTACGGTTGGAAACACCATATATTTT.